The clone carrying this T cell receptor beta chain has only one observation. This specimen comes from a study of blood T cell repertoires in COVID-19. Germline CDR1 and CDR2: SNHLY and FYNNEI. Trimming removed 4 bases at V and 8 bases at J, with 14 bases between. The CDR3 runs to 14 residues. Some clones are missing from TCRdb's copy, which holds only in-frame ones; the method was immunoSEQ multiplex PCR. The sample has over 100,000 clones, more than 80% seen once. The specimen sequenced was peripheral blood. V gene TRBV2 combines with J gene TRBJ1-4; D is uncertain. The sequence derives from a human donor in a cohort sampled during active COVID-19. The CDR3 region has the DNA TGTGCCAGCAGTGTTGGTGTTCCGGGGGAAAAACTGTTTTTT. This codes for CASSVGVPGEKLFF. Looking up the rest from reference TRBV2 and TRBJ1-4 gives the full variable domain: EPEVTQTPSHQVTQMGQEVILRCVPISNHLYFYWYRQILGQKVEFLVSFYNNEISEKSEIFDDQFSVERPDGSNFTLKIRSTKLEDSAMYFCASSVGVPGEKLFFGSGTQLSVL.